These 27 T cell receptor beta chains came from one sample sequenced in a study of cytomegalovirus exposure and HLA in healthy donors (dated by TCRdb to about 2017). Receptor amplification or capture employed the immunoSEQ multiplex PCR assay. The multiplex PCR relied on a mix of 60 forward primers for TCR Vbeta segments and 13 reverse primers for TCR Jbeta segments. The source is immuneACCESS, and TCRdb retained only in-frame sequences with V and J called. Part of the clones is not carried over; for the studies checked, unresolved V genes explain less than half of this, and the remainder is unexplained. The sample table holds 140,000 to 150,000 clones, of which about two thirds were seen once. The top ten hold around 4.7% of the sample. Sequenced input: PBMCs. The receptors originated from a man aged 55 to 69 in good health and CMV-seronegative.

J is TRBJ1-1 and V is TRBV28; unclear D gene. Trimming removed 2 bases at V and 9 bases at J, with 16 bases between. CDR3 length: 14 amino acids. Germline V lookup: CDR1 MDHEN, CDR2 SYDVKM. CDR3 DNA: TGTGCCAGCAGTTTAGGTTTGCAGCGGAAAAAAGCTTTCTTT. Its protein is CASSLGLQRKKAFF. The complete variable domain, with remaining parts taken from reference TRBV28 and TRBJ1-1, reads DVKVTQSSRYLVKRTGEKVFLECVQDMDHENMFWYRQDPGLGLRLIYFSYDVKMKEKGDIPEGYSVSREKKERFSLILESASTNQTSMYLCASSLGLQRKKAFFGQGTRLTVV.

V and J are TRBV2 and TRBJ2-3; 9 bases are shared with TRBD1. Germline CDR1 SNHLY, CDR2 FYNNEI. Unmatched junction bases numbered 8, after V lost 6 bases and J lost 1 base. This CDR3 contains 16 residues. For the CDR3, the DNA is TGTGCCAGCAGACTACCTACAGGGGGCGGCACAGATACGCAGTATTTT. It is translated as CASRLPTGGGTDTQYF.

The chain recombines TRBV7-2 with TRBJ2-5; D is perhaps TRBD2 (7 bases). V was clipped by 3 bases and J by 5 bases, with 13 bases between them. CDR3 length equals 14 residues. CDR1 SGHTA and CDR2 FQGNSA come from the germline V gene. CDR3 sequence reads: CASSLGGLEETQYF. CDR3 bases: TGTGCCAGCAGCTTGGGGGGGCTAGAGGAGACCCAGTACTTC.

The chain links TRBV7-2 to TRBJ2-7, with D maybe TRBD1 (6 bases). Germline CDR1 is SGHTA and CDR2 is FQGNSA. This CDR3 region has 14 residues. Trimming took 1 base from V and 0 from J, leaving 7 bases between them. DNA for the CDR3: TGTGCCAGCAGCTTAGTGGGGGCCTCCTACGAGCAGTACTTC. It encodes CASSLVGASYEQYF.

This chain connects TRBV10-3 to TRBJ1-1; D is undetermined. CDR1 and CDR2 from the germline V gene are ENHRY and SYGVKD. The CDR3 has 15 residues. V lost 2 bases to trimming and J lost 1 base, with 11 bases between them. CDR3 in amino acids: CAISEPPTANTEAFF. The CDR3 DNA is TGTGCCATCAGTGAGCCCCCTACAGCGAACACTGAAGCTTTCTTT.

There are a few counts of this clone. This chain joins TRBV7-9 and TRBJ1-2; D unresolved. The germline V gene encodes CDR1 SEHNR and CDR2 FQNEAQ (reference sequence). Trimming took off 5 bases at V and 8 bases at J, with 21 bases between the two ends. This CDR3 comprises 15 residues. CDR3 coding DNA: TGTGCCAGCAGCCACGAGGGAGGGTTCGTCGGGGGCTACACCTTC. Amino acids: CASSHEGGFVGGYTF. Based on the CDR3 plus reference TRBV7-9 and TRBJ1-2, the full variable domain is DTGVSQNPRHKITKRGQNVTFRCDPISEHNRLYWYRQTLGQGPEFLTYFQNEAQLEKSRLLSDRFSAERPKGSFSTLEIQRTEQGDSAMYLCASSHEGGFVGGYTFGSGTRLTVV.

The CDR3 is CASRLATGIHNEQFF. The CDR3, as DNA: TGTGCCAGCCGACTAGCAACGGGGATTCATAATGAGCAGTTCTTC. The chain combines TRBV19 with TRBJ2-1, with 7 positions matching TRBD2. The CDR3 sequence is 15 residues long. Unmatched junction bases numbered 15, after V lost 9 bases and J lost 7 bases. Germline V gene data show CDR1 as LNHDA and CDR2 as SQIVND (reference sequence).

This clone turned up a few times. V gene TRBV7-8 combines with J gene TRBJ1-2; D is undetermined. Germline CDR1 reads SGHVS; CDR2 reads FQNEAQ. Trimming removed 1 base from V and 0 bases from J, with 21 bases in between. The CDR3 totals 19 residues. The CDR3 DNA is TGTGCCAGCAGCTTAGGTCTAGCTCCCAGGAGCCTTCCTAACTATGGCTACACCTTC. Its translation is CASSLGLAPRSLPNYGYTF.

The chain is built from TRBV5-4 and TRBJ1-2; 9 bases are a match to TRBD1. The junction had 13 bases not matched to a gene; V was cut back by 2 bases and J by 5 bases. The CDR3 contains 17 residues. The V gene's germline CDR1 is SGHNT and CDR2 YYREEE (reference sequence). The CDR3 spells CASSLIVRDREWYGYTF. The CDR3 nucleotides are TGTGCCAGCAGCTTAATCGTCCGGGACAGGGAATGGTATGGCTACACCTTC.

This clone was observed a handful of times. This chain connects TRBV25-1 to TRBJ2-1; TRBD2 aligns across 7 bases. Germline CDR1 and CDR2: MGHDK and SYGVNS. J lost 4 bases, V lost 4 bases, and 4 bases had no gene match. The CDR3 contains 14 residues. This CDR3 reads CASSVGTIYNEQFF. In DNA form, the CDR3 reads TGTGCCAGCAGTGTAGGGACTATATACAATGAGCAGTTCTTC.

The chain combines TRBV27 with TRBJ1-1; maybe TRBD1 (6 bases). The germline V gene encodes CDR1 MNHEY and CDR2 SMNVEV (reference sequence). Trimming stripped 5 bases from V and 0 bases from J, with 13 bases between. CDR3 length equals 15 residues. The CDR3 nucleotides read TGTGCCAGCAGTCCCGGACAGATTTTGAACACTGAAGCTTTCTTT. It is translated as CASSPGQILNTEAFF.

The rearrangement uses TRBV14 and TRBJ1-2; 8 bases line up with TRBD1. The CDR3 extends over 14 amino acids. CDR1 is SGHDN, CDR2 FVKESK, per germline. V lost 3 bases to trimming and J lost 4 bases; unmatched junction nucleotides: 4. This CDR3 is CASSHLTGAYGYTF. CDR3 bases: TGTGCCAGCAGCCATCTGACAGGGGCCTATGGCTACACCTTC.

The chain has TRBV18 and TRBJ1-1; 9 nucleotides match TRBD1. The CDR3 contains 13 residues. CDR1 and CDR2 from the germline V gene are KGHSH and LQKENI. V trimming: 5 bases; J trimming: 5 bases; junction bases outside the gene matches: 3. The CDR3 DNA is TGTGCCAGCTCAGGGGACAGGGTGACTGAAGCTTTCTTT. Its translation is CASSGDRVTEAFF.

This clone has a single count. The DNA of the CDR3 is TGCGCCAGCAGGGGGACAGGGGGTAGCACAGATACGCAGTATTTT. The encoded protein is CASRGTGGSTDTQYF. This chain uses TRBV5-1 with TRBJ2-3; the match to TRBD1 covers 11 bases. The germline V gene has CDR1 SGHRS and CDR2 YFSETQ. V was pared by 5 bases and J by 0 bases, with 2 bases of the junction left unmatched. The CDR3 is 15 amino acids.

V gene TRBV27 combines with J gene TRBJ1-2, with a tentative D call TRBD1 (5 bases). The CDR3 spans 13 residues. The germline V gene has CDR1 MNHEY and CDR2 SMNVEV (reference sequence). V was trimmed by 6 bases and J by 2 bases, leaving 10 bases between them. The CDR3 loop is CASRVSGNYGYTF. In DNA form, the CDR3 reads TGTGCCAGCAGGGTTTCAGGGAACTATGGCTACACCTTC.

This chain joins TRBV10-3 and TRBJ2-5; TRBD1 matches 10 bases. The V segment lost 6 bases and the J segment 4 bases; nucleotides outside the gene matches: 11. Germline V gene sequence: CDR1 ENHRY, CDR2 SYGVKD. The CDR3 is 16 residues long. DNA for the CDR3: TGTGCCATCAGCCTATACCGGGACAGGGGTTTAGAGACCCAGTACTTC. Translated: CAISLYRDRGLETQYF.

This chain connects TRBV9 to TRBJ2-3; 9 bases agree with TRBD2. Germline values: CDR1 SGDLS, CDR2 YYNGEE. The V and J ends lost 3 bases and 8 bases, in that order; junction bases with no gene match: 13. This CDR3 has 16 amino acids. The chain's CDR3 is CASSAFGSGRSSTQYF. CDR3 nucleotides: TGTGCCAGCAGCGCTTTTGGTAGCGGGAGAAGTAGTACGCAGTATTTT.

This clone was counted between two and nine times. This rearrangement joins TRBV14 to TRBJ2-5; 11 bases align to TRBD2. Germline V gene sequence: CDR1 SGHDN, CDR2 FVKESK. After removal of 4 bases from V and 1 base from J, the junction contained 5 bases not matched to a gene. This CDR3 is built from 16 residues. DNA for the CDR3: TGTGCCAGCAGCCCACCAGGGACTAGCGGCCAAGAGACCCAGTACTTC. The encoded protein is CASSPPGTSGQETQYF.

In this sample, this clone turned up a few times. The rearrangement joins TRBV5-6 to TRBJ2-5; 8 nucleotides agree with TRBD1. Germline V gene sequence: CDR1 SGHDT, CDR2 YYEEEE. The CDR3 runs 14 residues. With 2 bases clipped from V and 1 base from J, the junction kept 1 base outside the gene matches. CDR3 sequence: CASSFGQGQETQYF. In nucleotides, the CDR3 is TGTGCCAGCAGCTTTGGACAGGGCCAAGAGACCCAGTACTTC.

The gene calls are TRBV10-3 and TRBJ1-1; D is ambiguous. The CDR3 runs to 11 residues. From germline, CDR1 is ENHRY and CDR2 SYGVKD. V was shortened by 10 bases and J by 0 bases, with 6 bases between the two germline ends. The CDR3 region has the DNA TGTGCCACCCAGATGAACACTGAAGCTTTCTTT. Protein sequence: CATQMNTEAFF.

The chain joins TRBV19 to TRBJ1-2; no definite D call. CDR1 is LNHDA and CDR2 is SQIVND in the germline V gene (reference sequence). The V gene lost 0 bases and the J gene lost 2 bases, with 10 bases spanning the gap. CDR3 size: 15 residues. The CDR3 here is CASSIEWQLNYGYTF. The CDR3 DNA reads TGTGCCAGTAGTATAGAGTGGCAGTTGAACTATGGCTACACCTTC.

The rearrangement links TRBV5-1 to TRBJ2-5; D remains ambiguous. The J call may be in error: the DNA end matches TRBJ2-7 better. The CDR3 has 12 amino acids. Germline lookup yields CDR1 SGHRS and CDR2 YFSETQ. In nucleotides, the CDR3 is TGCGCCAGCAGCACGAATATTTACGAGCAGTACTTC. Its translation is CASSTNIYEQYF.

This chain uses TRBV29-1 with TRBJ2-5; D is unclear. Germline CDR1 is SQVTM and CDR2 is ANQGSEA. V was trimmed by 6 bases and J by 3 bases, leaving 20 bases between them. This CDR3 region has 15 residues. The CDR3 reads CSVSTWAPPKETQYF. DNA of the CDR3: TGCAGCGTCAGTACCTGGGCCCCGCCGAAAGAGACCCAGTACTTC.

This CDR3 reads CASSFRTGDYNEQFF. The CDR3, as DNA: TGTGCCAGCAGTTTTCGGACAGGGGACTACAATGAGCAGTTCTTC. V is TRBV27 and J is TRBJ2-1; 9 nucleotides match TRBD1. Trimming cost V 3 bases and J 3 bases; bases outside gene matches: 3. The CDR3 is 15 residues long. CDR1 and CDR2 from the germline V gene are MNHEY and SMNVEV (reference sequence).

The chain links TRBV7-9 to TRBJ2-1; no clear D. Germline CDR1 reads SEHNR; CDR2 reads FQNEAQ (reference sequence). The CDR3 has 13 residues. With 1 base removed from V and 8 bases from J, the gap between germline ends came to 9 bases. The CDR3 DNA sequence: TGTGCCAGCAGCTTAGAGGTGGGCTATGAGCAGTTCTTC. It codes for CASSLEVGYEQFF.

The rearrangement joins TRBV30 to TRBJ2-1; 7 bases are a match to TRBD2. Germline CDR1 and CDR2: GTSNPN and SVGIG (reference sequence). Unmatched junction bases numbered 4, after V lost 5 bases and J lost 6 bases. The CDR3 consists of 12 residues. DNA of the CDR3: TGTGCCTGGGATGGGAGGGCCAATGAGCAGTTCTTC. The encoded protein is CAWDGRANEQFF.

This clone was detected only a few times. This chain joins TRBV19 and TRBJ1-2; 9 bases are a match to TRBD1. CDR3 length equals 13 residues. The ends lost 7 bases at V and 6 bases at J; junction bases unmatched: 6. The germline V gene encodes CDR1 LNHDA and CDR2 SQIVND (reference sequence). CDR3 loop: CASNPQGANGYTF. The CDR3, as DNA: TGTGCCAGTAACCCACAGGGGGCGAATGGCTACACCTTC.